The sequence of this TCR beta chain was determined in a study of T cells in Graves' hyperthyroidism and ophthalmopathy. Amplification of TCR beta CDR3 regions was performed using RNA transcripts as template. A first-round RT-PCR of the TCR CDR3 used the HTBI primer set. Each CDR3 protein gets one entry after TCRdb re-called the multiplex PCR reads with MiXCR. The sample has approximately 380,000 distinct CDR3 sequences, more than 12% seen once. This clonotype was seen ten or more times. This CDR3 has 17 residues. Trimming at V came to 4 bases and at J to 8 bases, leaving 13 bases not matched to a gene. The V gene's germline CDR1 is SGHKS and CDR2 YYEKEE (reference sequence).

The V and J genes are TRBV5-5 and TRBJ2-1; TRBD2 aligns across 12 bases. This receptor was obtained from a man aged 45 to 65 with Graves' ophthalmopathy. Material: blood. DNA for the CDR3: TGTGCCAGCAGCACCGTACAGAGGACTAGCGGGATCCATGAGCAGTTCTTC. This sequence encodes CASSTVQRTSGIHEQFF.